This TCR beta chain is from a study of cytomegalovirus exposure and HLA in healthy donors. Study conclusions and caveats: The study flagged some 170 TCR beta chains as cytomegalovirus-associated. Several of the most significant clusters appeared, in a later analysis, to be linked to common viral pathogens. In a later analysis, V- and J-gene trimming of beta chains associated with a DCLRE1C missense variant, replicated independently.

V shed 0 bases and J shed 1 base, with 10 bases lying between them. CDR3 length: 15 residues. CDR1 and CDR2 from the germline V gene are SGHRS and YFSETQ. This clone was seen only a few times. What it binds is not known. A multiplex PCR was run with 60 Vbeta primers and 13 Jbeta primers. TCRdb keeps only in-frame clones here, not all; method: immunoSEQ multiplex PCR. The table has about 150,000 clones, about 71% seen once. Input material: PBMCs. This TCR came from a woman between 55 and 75 years old in good health and CMV-seropositive. This chain links TRBV5-1 with TRBJ1-1; D might be TRBD1 (5 bases). In DNA, the CDR3 is TGCGCCAGCAGCTTGGAAGGGGCCCCGAACACTGAAGCTTTCTTT. Its protein is CASSLEGAPNTEAFF.